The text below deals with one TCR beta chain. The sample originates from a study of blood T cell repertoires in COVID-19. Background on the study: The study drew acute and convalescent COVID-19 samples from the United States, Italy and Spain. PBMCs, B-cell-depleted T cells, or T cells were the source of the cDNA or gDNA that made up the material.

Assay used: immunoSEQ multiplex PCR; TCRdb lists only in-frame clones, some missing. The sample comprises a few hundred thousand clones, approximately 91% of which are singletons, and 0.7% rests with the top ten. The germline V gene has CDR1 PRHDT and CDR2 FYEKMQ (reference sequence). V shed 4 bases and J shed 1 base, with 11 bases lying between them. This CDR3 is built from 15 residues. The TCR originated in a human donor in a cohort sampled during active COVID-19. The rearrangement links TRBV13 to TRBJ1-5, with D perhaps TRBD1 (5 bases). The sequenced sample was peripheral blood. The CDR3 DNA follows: TGTGCCAGCAGCTACGGGGGGTTAAGCAATCAGCCCCAGCATTTT. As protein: CASSYGGLSNQPQHF. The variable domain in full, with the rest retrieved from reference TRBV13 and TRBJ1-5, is AAGVIQSPRHLIKEKRETATLKCYPIPRHDTVYWYQQGPGQDPQFLISFYEKMQSDKGSIPDRFSAQQFSDYHSELNMSSLELGDSALYFCASSYGGLSNQPQHFGDGTRLSIL.